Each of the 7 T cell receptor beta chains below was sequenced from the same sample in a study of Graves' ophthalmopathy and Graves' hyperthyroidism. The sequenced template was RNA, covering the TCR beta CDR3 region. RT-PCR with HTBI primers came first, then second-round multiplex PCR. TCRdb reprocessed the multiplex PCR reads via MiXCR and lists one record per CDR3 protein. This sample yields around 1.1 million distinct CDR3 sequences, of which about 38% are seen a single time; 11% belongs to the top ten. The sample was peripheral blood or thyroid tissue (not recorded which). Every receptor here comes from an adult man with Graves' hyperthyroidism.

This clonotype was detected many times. The CDR3 DNA follows: TGTGCCAGCAGTTTCGGGACAGGGGGCGGAGAGACCCAGTACTTC. It encodes CASSFGTGGGETQYF. This sequence joins TRBV2 and TRBJ2-5, with 12 positions matching TRBD1. The CDR3 extends over 15 amino acids. The trim removed 5 bases at V and 4 bases at J, leaving 5 bases unmatched. The germline V gene encodes CDR1 SNHLY and CDR2 FYNNEI. Full variable domain (rest looked up from reference TRBV2 and TRBJ2-5): EPEVTQTPSHQVTQMGQEVILRCVPISNHLYFYWYRQILGQKVEFLVSFYNNEISEKSEIFDDQFSVERPDGSNFTLKIRSTKLEDSAMYFCASSFGTGGGETQYFGPGTRLLVL.

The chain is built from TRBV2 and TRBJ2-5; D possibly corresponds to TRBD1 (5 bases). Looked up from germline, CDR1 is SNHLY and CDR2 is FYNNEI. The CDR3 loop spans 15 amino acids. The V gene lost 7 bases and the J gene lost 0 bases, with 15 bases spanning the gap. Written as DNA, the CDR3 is TGTGCCAGCACCCTGAGACAGACATACCAAGAGACCCAGTACTTC. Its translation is CASTLRQTYQETQYF.

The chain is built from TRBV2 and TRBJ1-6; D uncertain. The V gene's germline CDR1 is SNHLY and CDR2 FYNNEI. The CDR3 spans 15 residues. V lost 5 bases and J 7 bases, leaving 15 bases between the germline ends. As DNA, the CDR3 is TGTGCCAGCAGTTTGTCTAGCGGCCCAAATTCACCCCTCCACTTT. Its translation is CASSLSSGPNSPLHF. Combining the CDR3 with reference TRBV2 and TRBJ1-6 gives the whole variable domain EPEVTQTPSHQVTQMGQEVILRCVPISNHLYFYWYRQILGQKVEFLVSFYNNEISEKSEIFDDQFSVERPDGSNFTLKIRSTKLEDSAMYFCASSLSSGPNSPLHFGNGTRLTVT.

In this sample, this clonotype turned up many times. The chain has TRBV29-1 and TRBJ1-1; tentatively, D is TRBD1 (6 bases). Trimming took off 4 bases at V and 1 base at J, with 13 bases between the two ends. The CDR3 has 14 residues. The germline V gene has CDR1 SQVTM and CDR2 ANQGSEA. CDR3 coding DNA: TGCAGCGTTGTAATGGGGGGGCCGAACACTGAAGCTTTCTTT. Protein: CSVVMGGPNTEAFF.

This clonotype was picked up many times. CDR3: CSVPGGGAETQYF. The CDR3, as DNA: TGCAGCGTGCCGGGGGGGGGAGCTGAGACCCAGTACTTC. J is TRBJ2-5 and V is TRBV29-1, with 8 bases identical to TRBD2. V dropped 6 bases and J dropped 5; count of bases not matched to a gene: 8. Germline V gives CDR1 SQVTM, CDR2 ANQGSEA. The CDR3 loop spans 13 amino acids.

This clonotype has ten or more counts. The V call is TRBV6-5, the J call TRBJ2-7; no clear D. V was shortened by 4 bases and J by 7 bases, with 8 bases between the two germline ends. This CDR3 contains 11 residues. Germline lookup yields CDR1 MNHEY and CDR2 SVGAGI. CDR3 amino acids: CASSFKSEQYF. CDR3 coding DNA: TGTGCCAGCAGTTTCAAATCAGAGCAGTACTTC.

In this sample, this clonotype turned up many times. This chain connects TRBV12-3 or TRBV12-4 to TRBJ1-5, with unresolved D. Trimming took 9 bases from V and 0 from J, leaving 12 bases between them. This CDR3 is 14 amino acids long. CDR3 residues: CARSGPHSNQPQHF. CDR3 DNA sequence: TGTGCCAGATCGGGTCCCCATAGCAATCAGCCCCAGCATTTT.